Each of the 13 T cell receptor beta chains below was sequenced from the same sample in a study of blood T cell repertoires in COVID-19. The table came from immunoSEQ multiplex PCR; TCRdb's copy has only in-frame clones and leaves some out. The sample yields fewer than 65,000 clones, 78% seen once. The material sequenced was peripheral blood. The origin of the receptors is a human donor in a cohort sampled during active COVID-19.

The V call is TRBV5-5, the J call TRBJ2-7, with D tentatively TRBD1 (6 bases). Germline CDR1 is SGHKS and CDR2 is YYEKEE (reference sequence). The ends were cut back, 5 bases at V and 3 bases at J, with 18 bases in the middle. The CDR3 extends over 15 amino acids. CDR3 nucleotides: TGTGCCAGCAGACATACTTGGGACAACTACTACGAGCAGTACTTC. Translation gives CASRHTWDNYYEQYF.

This chain connects TRBV5-1 to TRBJ2-5, with 8 bases aligning to TRBD2. CDR3 length: 13 amino acids. After removal of 4 bases from V and 4 bases from J, the junction contained 3 bases not matched to a gene. Germline assignment: CDR1 SGHRS and CDR2 YFSETQ. CDR3 protein: CASSPSGRETQYF. The CDR3 DNA follows: TGCGCCAGCAGCCCGAGCGGGAGAGAGACCCAGTACTTC.

The genes are TRBV9 and TRBJ2-1, with 8 bases identical to TRBD2. The V gene end was trimmed by 4 bases and the J gene end by 6 bases; junction bases not matched to a gene: 9. The germline gives CDR1 SGDLS, CDR2 YYNGEE. This CDR3 is built from 15 residues. Written as DNA, the CDR3 is TGTGCCAGCAGCCCCACAGGACTAGCAACCAATGAGCAGTTCTTC. Amino acid sequence: CASSPTGLATNEQFF.

The chain couples TRBV7-6 to TRBJ1-4; 8 nucleotides agree with TRBD1. This CDR3 contains 15 residues. Germline V gives CDR1 SGHVS, CDR2 FNYEAQ. V lost 2 bases and J lost 2; bases outside the gene matches: 1. This CDR3 reads CASSLWTGTNEKLFF. CDR3 sequence (DNA): TGTGCCAGCAGCTTATGGACAGGGACTAATGAAAAACTGTTTTTT.

The chain joins TRBV2 to TRBJ2-5, with 10 bases aligning to TRBD2. The CDR3 length is 16 residues. V dropped 4 bases and J dropped 2; count of bases not matched to a gene: 7. Germline CDR1 reads SNHLY; CDR2 reads FYNNEI. The CDR3 DNA follows: TGTGCCAGCAGTGTTGGGAATAGCGGGGGGCAAGAGACCCAGTACTTC. This translates into CASSVGNSGGQETQYF.

The chain is built from TRBV12-3 or TRBV12-4 and TRBJ1-1; no firm D call. V was clipped by 3 bases and J by 0 bases, with 5 bases between them. This CDR3 is built from 13 residues. CDR3 sequence (DNA): TGTGCCAGCAGTTTGGCGGTGAACACTGAAGCTTTCTTT. This codes for CASSLAVNTEAFF.

The chain has TRBV30 and TRBJ1-1; 12 nucleotides align to TRBD1. The germline V gene encodes CDR1 GTSNPN and CDR2 SVGIG (reference sequence). J lost 5 bases, V lost 3 bases, and 7 bases had no gene match. The CDR3 extends over 15 amino acids. This CDR3 reads CAWRGQGAGETEAFF. CDR3 coding DNA: TGTGCCTGGAGGGGACAGGGGGCGGGAGAGACTGAAGCTTTCTTT. The variable domain in full, completed from reference TRBV30 and TRBJ1-1, reads SQTIHQWPATLVQPVGSPLSLECTVEGTSNPNLYWYRQAAGRGLQLLFYSVGIGQISSEVPQNLSASRPQDRQFILSSKKLLLSDSGFYLCAWRGQGAGETEAFFGQGTRLTVV.

This sequence joins TRBV7-9 and TRBJ2-7, with D maybe TRBD1 (5 bases). This CDR3 has 13 amino acids. Germline V gene lookup returns CDR1 SEHNR and CDR2 FQNEAQ (reference sequence). Trimming removed 6 bases from V and 2 bases from J, with 11 bases in between. CDR3 nucleotides: TGTGCCAGCAGTTACGACAGAGCCTACGAGCAGTACTTC. It translates to CASSYDRAYEQYF.

This sequence joins TRBV9 and TRBJ1-2; D perhaps matches TRBD1 (5 bases). Germline CDR1 is SGDLS and CDR2 is YYNGEE. The V end lost 1 base, the J end lost 8 bases, and 21 bases lay between the germline ends. The CDR3 runs to 16 residues. The CDR3 is CASSVSSRGGEDGYTF. CDR3 bases: TGTGCCAGCAGCGTATCTTCTCGGGGAGGGGAAGACGGCTACACCTTC.

V and J are TRBV19 and TRBJ2-6; 10 bases are shared with TRBD1. The CDR3 spans 17 residues. The V and J ends lost 7 bases and 1 base, in that order; junction bases with no gene match: 7. Germline assignment: CDR1 LNHDA and CDR2 SQIVND (reference sequence). Written as DNA, the CDR3 is TGTGCCAGTACTTGGGGGACAGGGGTGTCTGGGGCCAACGTCCTGACTTTC. As protein: CASTWGTGVSGANVLTF.

The chain employs TRBV7-8 and TRBJ1-1; D is unclear. V was clipped by 4 bases and J by 0 bases, with 6 bases between them. Germline loops: CDR1 SGHVS, CDR2 FQNEAQ. This CDR3 has 13 amino acids. The CDR3 bases are TGTGCCAGCAGCTCCGGGTTGAACACTGAAGCTTTCTTT. Translated: CASSSGLNTEAFF.

The chain combines TRBV11-3 with TRBJ1-1; 9 positions agree with TRBD1. This CDR3 contains 13 residues. The junction had 1 base not matched to a gene; V was cut back by 4 bases and J by 4 bases. The germline V gene has CDR1 SGHNT and CDR2 YENEEA. The CDR3 protein is CASSSDRGTEAFF. The DNA of the CDR3 is TGTGCCAGCAGCTCGGACAGGGGCACTGAAGCTTTCTTT.

The genes are TRBV7-2 and TRBJ2-4; 8 nucleotides align to TRBD1. Germline CDR1 reads SGHTA; CDR2 reads FQGNSA. The CDR3 length is 17 residues. V dropped 8 bases and J dropped 0; count of bases not matched to a gene: 12. The DNA of the CDR3 is TGTGCCAGCGGCGGGGACAGGAGAATCCTAGCCAAAAACATTCAGTACTTC. This translates into CASGGDRRILAKNIQYF.